This T cell receptor beta chain stems from a study of OX40 agonist ivuxolimab in advanced cancers. Some background on the complete study: Ivuxolimab, which targeted the costimulatory receptor OX40 (CD134), was an agonistic, fully human IgG2 monoclonal antibody. In the dose-escalation cohort, 65% to 90% of patients were male, and the mean age was around 60 years, with a range of roughly 20 to 85. The point of sequencing TCRbeta in the periphery was to test whether ivuxolimab changed TCR sequence diversity and drove clonal T-cell expansion. Partial responses were achieved by three dose-escalation patients, of whom one had hepatocellular carcinoma and two had cutaneous melanoma. Prior anti-PD-1, anti-PD-L1 or anti-CTLA-4 therapy was permitted, and checkpoint inhibitors had been received by about two fifths of dose-escalation patients. Intravenous ivuxolimab was administered to patients every 2 weeks at six dose levels: 0.01, 0.1, 0.3, 1.5, 3 and 10 mg/kg. Among the 50 to 55 dose-escalation patients, approximately 20 had hepatocellular carcinoma, about 15 melanoma, 9 renal cell carcinoma and 9 head and neck cancer. The paper reports the monotherapy dose-escalation portion (N of about 47 patients) of the phase I ivuxolimab trial.

General study outcomes and caveats: Low levels of normalized T-cell clonal expansion were also seen in some patients who did not respond. After ivuxolimab, expanded clones were on average more numerous among CD8+ T cells than among CD4+ T cells. At doses from 0.1 to 3.0 mg/kg, clonal expansion was seen in both CD4+ and CD8+ blood T cells between baseline and week 6. Partial responders in the 0.1-3.0 mg/kg groups had among the lowest normalized peripheral clonal expansion, especially among CD8+ T cells. The antigen specificity of the clonally expanded peripheral T cells was not determined.

Regarding this clone: The antigen it recognizes is unknown. Per-base quality was not reported, and no clone a single base away is much larger than it.

The trial excluded patients who had a history of autoimmune disease or were on systemic immunosuppression. In every dose cohort, peripheral blood was drawn for TCR sequencing at baseline, cycle 4 day 1, and cycle 7 day 1. Samples came from an open-label, multicenter, first-in-human phase I dose-escalation trial of ivuxolimab. Adults with locally advanced or metastatic melanoma, renal cell carcinoma, hepatocellular carcinoma or head and neck squamous cell carcinoma were enrolled in the trial. Before TCR sequencing, CD4+ T cells and CD8+ T cells from peripheral blood were sorted into separate populations. From the cysteine through the phenylalanine, the CDR3 covers 15 amino acids. The read is trimmed to its CDR3 DNA, 45 bases read in frame from base 1. Trimming removed 2 bases from V and 2 bases from J; the gene matches leave 5 bases unexplained. Reading the germline V gene gives CDR1 LGHNA and CDR2 YNFKEQ.

To sequence the TCRbeta CDR3 region, genomic DNA was isolated from the sorted cells. TCRbeta CDR3 regions were sequenced using the immunoSEQ Assay. Held by TCRdb, this immuneACCESS table contains in-frame sequences only and omits some clones. Under half of the omission traces to an unresolved V gene where checked; the cause of the rest is unknown. The sample table lists tens of thousands of clones, 84% of them with a count of one. Jointly, the top ten make up around 0.65% of the sample. The chain is encoded by TRBV4-2 joined to TRBJ2-5, with 7 central nucleotides matching TRBD1. The TCR sequence derives from an adult with an advanced solid tumor such as melanoma, head and neck, liver or kidney cancer. The sequencing here drew on CD4+ or CD8+ T cells sorted from blood, taken in a trial of the OX40 agonist ivuxolimab. The DNA is TGTGCCAGCAGCCAAATCGGACAGGTACAAGAGACCCAGTACTTC. Its translation reads: CASSQIGQVQETQYF.